The 9 T cell receptor beta chains below come from one sample, sequenced in a study of graft-versus-host responses after intestinal transplantation. Clones were read by immunoSEQ multiplex PCR, and TCRdb kept only the in-frame ones, dropping some. The table has tens of thousands of clones, approximately 96% seen once; the top ten hold 0.75% to 0.95%. The sequencing used PBMCs, collected 16 days after intestinal transplant. These receptors were taken from a human patient who received an intestinal transplant, so some T cells may come from the graft donor.

The rearrangement links TRBV19 to TRBJ1-1; 7 bases match TRBD1. Germline loops: CDR1 LNHDA, CDR2 SQIVND (reference sequence). The CDR3 has 14 amino acids. With V trimmed by 5 bases and J by 6 bases, 9 bases remained unmatched. CDR3 sequence reads: CASSLATGWSEAFF. The CDR3 DNA reads TGTGCCAGTAGTCTCGCGACAGGGTGGTCTGAAGCTTTCTTT.

This clone was recorded a few times. The V gene is TRBV2, the J gene TRBJ2-1, with D hard to call. The V gene's germline CDR1 is SNHLY and CDR2 FYNNEI. Trimming pared 4 bases from V and 8 bases from J, leaving 18 bases between. This CDR3 spans 15 amino acids. CDR3: CASSVEGRPPYEQFF. The CDR3 bases are TGTGCCAGCAGTGTAGAAGGCAGGCCCCCGTATGAGCAGTTCTTC.

The chain carries TRBV27 and TRBJ1-2, with D perhaps matching TRBD1 (6 bases). The CDR3 sequence is 15 residues long. Between the trimmed V and J ends, which lost 10 bases and 4 bases, there was a span of 22 bases. Germline V lookup: CDR1 MNHEY, CDR2 SMNVEV (reference sequence). The CDR3 coding sequence is TGTGCCACCAAGCCCCGAGGGGGACGATTCTATGGCTACACCTTC. It encodes CATKPRGGRFYGYTF.

This chain uses TRBV30 with TRBJ2-7, with D perhaps being TRBD1 or TRBD2 (5 bases each). V was pared by 8 bases and J by 9 bases, with 8 bases between. The CDR3 length is 8 residues. The germline V gene has CDR1 GTSNPN and CDR2 SVGIG (reference sequence). The CDR3 nucleotides are TGTGCCCGGGACGGGCAGTACTTC. It translates to CARDGQYF.

The chain combines TRBV13 with TRBJ2-7; 7 bases map to TRBD1. This CDR3 is built from 13 residues. With 2 bases clipped from V and 3 bases from J, the junction kept 1 base outside the gene matches. CDR1 PRHDT and CDR2 FYEKMQ come from the germline V gene (reference sequence). DNA of the CDR3: TGTGCCAGCAGCTTACAGGGGGTCTACGAGCAGTACTTC. Translation: CASSLQGVYEQYF.

The chain joins TRBV19 to TRBJ2-7; a weak D match, TRBD1 (8 bases). The V end was cut by 5 bases, the J end by 3 bases, with 17 bases between. CDR1 is LNHDA, CDR2 SQIVND, per germline (reference sequence). CDR3 length equals 15 residues. The CDR3 loop is CASSPRQGTIYEQYF. The CDR3 DNA reads as TGTGCCAGTAGTCCCCGACAGGGGACTATCTACGAGCAGTACTTC.

The chain is built from TRBV27 and TRBJ1-5; the D gene is possibly TRBD1 (5 bases). Germline CDR1 and CDR2: MNHEY and SMNVEV (reference sequence). The CDR3 consists of 18 residues. Trimming took 2 bases from V and 0 from J, leaving 17 bases between them. CDR3 DNA: TGTGCCAGCAGTTTAAGGGCCCCCACAGGAGATAGCAATCAGCCCCAGCATTTT. Its protein is CASSLRAPTGDSNQPQHF.

The count of this clone is one. V is TRBV30 and J is TRBJ1-3, with a weak D call TRBD1 (5 bases). Germline V gene lookup returns CDR1 GTSNPN and CDR2 SVGIG (reference sequence). Trimming took off 0 bases at V and 4 bases at J, with 10 bases between the two ends. This CDR3 is built from 14 residues. This CDR3 reads CAWSVGGAGNTIYF. CDR3 in DNA: TGTGCCTGGAGTGTAGGAGGGGCGGGAAACACCATATATTTT.

The chain joins TRBV27 to TRBJ2-1; 7 bases agree with TRBD1. Germline V lookup: CDR1 MNHEY, CDR2 SMNVEV (reference sequence). V dropped 3 bases and J dropped 4; count of bases not matched to a gene: 0. This CDR3 is built from 13 residues. The CDR3 sequence: CASSLGQYNEQFF. In DNA form, the CDR3 reads TGTGCCAGCAGTTTGGGACAGTACAATGAGCAGTTCTTC.